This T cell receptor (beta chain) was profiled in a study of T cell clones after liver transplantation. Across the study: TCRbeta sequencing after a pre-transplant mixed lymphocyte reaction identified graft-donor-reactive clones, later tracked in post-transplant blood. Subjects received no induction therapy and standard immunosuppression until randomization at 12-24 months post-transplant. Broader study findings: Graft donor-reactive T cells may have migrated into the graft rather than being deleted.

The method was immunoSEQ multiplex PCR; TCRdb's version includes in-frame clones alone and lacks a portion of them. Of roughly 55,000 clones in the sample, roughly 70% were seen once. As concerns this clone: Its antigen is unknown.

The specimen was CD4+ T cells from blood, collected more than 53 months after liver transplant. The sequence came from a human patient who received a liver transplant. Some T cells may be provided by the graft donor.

CDR3 DNA: TGCGCCAGCAGCCAAGGAGGGACAGGGTATACTGAAGCTTTCTTT. This sequence encodes CASSQGGTGYTEAFF. The chain combines TRBV4-1 with TRBJ1-1; 9 bases agree with TRBD1. J gave up 5 bases and V 1 base, and 5 bases lay outside the gene matches. Germline lookup yields CDR1 MGHRA and CDR2 YSYEKL. The CDR3 has 15 amino acids.